Listed below are T cell receptor beta chains from one sample, sequenced in a study of blood T cell repertoires in COVID-19. Here immunoSEQ multiplex PCR was the method, and the copy in TCRdb shows in-frame clones only, minus some. In the table there are some 56,000 clones, 89% of which are singletons. The sample was peripheral blood. The receptor source for this set is a woman aged 60-70 years with COVID-19, enrolled during active disease. Each CDR3 is given with its conserved first and last residue. Each record gives: D gene, V gene, clone size, J gene, CDR3 protein, CDR3 DNA. A D gene is named only where the DNA matches it firmly. Clone size is shown for a subset of rows, as once, few, many or a class of expanded clone.

d_gene: .; v_gene: TRBV30; abundance: few; j_gene: TRBJ1-6; CDR3aa: CAWSVIQASPLHF; CDR3nt: TGTGCCTGGAGTGTAATTCAGGCTTCACCCCTCCACTTT
d_gene: TRBD1; v_gene: TRBV7-9; abundance: .; j_gene: TRBJ1-4; CDR3aa: CASSAPRTGRGEKLFF; CDR3nt: TGTGCCAGCAGCGCCCCCCGGACAGGGAGGGGTGAAAAACTGTTTTTT
d_gene: TRBD2; v_gene: TRBV2; abundance: .; j_gene: TRBJ2-5; CDR3aa: CASSEATSAETQYF; CDR3nt: TGTGCCAGCAGTGAAGCGACTAGCGCAGAGACCCAGTACTTC
d_gene: .; v_gene: TRBV4-2; abundance: .; j_gene: TRBJ2-7; CDR3aa: CASSLGQPPEEQYF; CDR3nt: TGTGCCAGCAGCCTTGGACAGCCACCTGAGGAGCAGTACTTC
d_gene: TRBD1; v_gene: TRBV19; abundance: .; j_gene: TRBJ1-1; CDR3aa: CASSQGGPGTSEAFF; CDR3nt: TGTGCCAGTAGTCAAGGGGGCCCTGGAACTTCTGAAGCTTTCTTT
d_gene: TRBD1; v_gene: TRBV7-6; abundance: .; j_gene: TRBJ1-2; CDR3aa: CASSLGTGPYGYTF; CDR3nt: TGTGCCAGCAGCTTAGGGACAGGGCCCTATGGCTACACCTTC
d_gene: .; v_gene: TRBV12-3/TRBV12-4; abundance: .; j_gene: TRBJ1-2; CDR3aa: CASSVGTNYGYTF; CDR3nt: TGTGCCAGCAGTGTCGGGACAAACTATGGCTACACCTTC
d_gene: TRBD1; v_gene: TRBV25-1; abundance: .; j_gene: TRBJ2-7; CDR3aa: CASSGDRGHYEQYF; CDR3nt: TGTGCCAGCAGTGGGGACAGGGGGCACTACGAGCAGTACTTC
d_gene: .; v_gene: TRBV5-7; abundance: .; j_gene: TRBJ1-2; CDR3aa: CASSSGQSNYGYTF; CDR3nt: TGTGCCAGCAGCTCGGGACAATCGAACTATGGCTACACCTTC
d_gene: .; v_gene: TRBV4-3; abundance: .; j_gene: TRBJ1-6; CDR3aa: CASSQGKGDSPLHF; CDR3nt: TGCGCCAGCAGCCAAGGGAAGGGGGATTCACCCCTCCACTTT
d_gene: TRBD2; v_gene: TRBV7-2; abundance: .; j_gene: TRBJ2-7; CDR3aa: CASSLAHLAGEGEQYF; CDR3nt: TGTGCCAGCAGCTTGGCACACCTAGCGGGAGAAGGCGAGCAGTACTTC
d_gene: TRBD1; v_gene: TRBV7-8; abundance: .; j_gene: TRBJ1-1; CDR3aa: CASSPPDRGSVAFF; CDR3nt: TGTGCCAGCAGCCCCCCTGACAGGGGATCAGTAGCTTTCTTT
d_gene: TRBD1; v_gene: TRBV6-1; abundance: .; j_gene: TRBJ1-2; CDR3aa: CASSVRQGLGANYGYTF; CDR3nt: TGTGCCAGCAGTGTTAGACAGGGCTTAGGAGCTAACTATGGCTACACCTTC
d_gene: .; v_gene: TRBV6-5; abundance: .; j_gene: TRBJ1-1; CDR3aa: CASSQWEGEAFF; CDR3nt: TGTGCCAGCAGTCAATGGGAGGGTGAAGCTTTCTTT
d_gene: TRBD1; v_gene: TRBV7-9; abundance: few; j_gene: TRBJ2-7; CDR3aa: CASSLAGTGNEQYF; CDR3nt: TGTGCCAGCAGCTTAGCGGGGACAGGAAACGAGCAGTACTTC
d_gene: TRBD1; v_gene: TRBV4-1; abundance: .; j_gene: TRBJ1-6; CDR3aa: CASSQMGQGISPLHF; CDR3nt: TGCGCCAGCAGCCAAATGGGACAGGGAATTTCACCCCTCCACTTT
d_gene: TRBD1; v_gene: TRBV10-3; abundance: .; j_gene: TRBJ2-7; CDR3aa: CAIRRGTGGIDEQYF; CDR3nt: TGTGCCATCAGGCGGGGTACAGGGGGCATCGACGAGCAGTACTTC
d_gene: .; v_gene: TRBV19; abundance: .; j_gene: TRBJ1-1; CDR3aa: CASSPGFWEAFF; CDR3nt: TGTGCCAGTAGTCCAGGTTTTTGGGAAGCTTTCTTT
d_gene: .; v_gene: TRBV6-2/TRBV6-3; abundance: .; j_gene: TRBJ2-7; CDR3aa: CASSYRGEQYF; CDR3nt: TGTGCCAGCAGTTATCGGGGCGAGCAGTACTTC
d_gene: .; v_gene: TRBV5-1; abundance: .; j_gene: TRBJ2-6; CDR3aa: CASSLQGIFGANVLTF; CDR3nt: TGCGCCAGCAGCTTGCAGGGAATCTTTGGGGCCAACGTCCTGACTTTC
d_gene: .; v_gene: TRBV4-1; abundance: .; j_gene: TRBJ2-1; CDR3aa: CASSQVEVDNEQFF; CDR3nt: TGCGCCAGCAGCCAAGTTGAGGTGGACAATGAGCAGTTCTTC
d_gene: TRBD1; v_gene: TRBV19; abundance: few; j_gene: TRBJ2-7; CDR3aa: CASSPTRQGMYEQYF; CDR3nt: TGTGCCAGTAGCCCGACCCGACAGGGGATGTACGAGCAGTACTTC
d_gene: .; v_gene: TRBV19; abundance: .; j_gene: TRBJ2-7; CDR3aa: CASSINRDTEQYF; CDR3nt: TGTGCCAGTAGTATTAACAGGGATACCGAGCAGTACTTC
d_gene: .; v_gene: TRBV5-6; abundance: .; j_gene: TRBJ1-2; CDR3aa: CASSISTGYGYTF; CDR3nt: TGTGCCAGCAGCATATCGACAGGCTATGGCTACACCTTC
d_gene: .; v_gene: TRBV7-9; abundance: .; j_gene: TRBJ2-2; CDR3aa: CASTLPAPMRAGELFF; CDR3nt: TGTGCCAGCACCCTCCCCGCACCCATGCGGGCCGGGGAGCTGTTTTTT
d_gene: .; v_gene: TRBV10-1; abundance: .; j_gene: TRBJ2-1; CDR3aa: CASSEGSTVQPFF; CDR3nt: TGCGCCAGCAGTGAAGGGAGTACCGTTCAGCCGTTCTTC
d_gene: .; v_gene: TRBV19; abundance: .; j_gene: TRBJ1-1; CDR3aa: CASSIGRANTEAFF; CDR3nt: TGTGCCAGTAGTATAGGCAGGGCGAACACTGAAGCTTTCTTT
d_gene: .; v_gene: TRBV21-1; abundance: .; j_gene: TRBJ2-7; CDR3aa: CASSGPGYEQYF; CDR3nt: TGTGCCAGCAGCGGCCCGGGGTACGAGCAGTACTTC
d_gene: .; v_gene: TRBV4-3; abundance: .; j_gene: TRBJ2-3; CDR3aa: CASRRQGTDTQYF; CDR3nt: TGCGCCAGCAGACGACAGGGCACAGATACGCAGTATTTT
d_gene: TRBD1; v_gene: TRBV9; abundance: .; j_gene: TRBJ2-1; CDR3aa: CASSGGQGVNEQFF; CDR3nt: TGTGCCAGCAGCGGGGGACAGGGAGTCAATGAGCAGTTCTTC
d_gene: TRBD2; v_gene: TRBV19; abundance: .; j_gene: TRBJ2-3; CDR3aa: CASSTAGGLTDTQYF; CDR3nt: TGTGCCAGTAGTACGGCGGGGGGCCTCACAGATACGCAGTATTTT
d_gene: TRBD1; v_gene: TRBV27; abundance: .; j_gene: TRBJ1-1; CDR3aa: CASSSTGQSAAFF; CDR3nt: TGTGCCAGCAGTTCGACAGGGCAGTCGGCAGCTTTCTTT
d_gene: TRBD1; v_gene: TRBV7-2; abundance: once; j_gene: TRBJ2-3; CDR3aa: CASTSQGVQADTQYF; CDR3nt: TGTGCCAGCACCTCACAGGGGGTTCAGGCAGATACGCAGTATTTT
d_gene: TRBD2; v_gene: TRBV19; abundance: .; j_gene: TRBJ2-5; CDR3aa: CASRTSGEWGTQYF; CDR3nt: TGTGCCAGTAGAACTAGCGGCGAATGGGGGACCCAGTACTTC
d_gene: TRBD1; v_gene: TRBV18; abundance: .; j_gene: TRBJ2-7; CDR3aa: CASSPTGTEVEQYF; CDR3nt: TGTGCCAGCTCACCAACCGGGACAGAAGTCGAGCAGTACTTC
d_gene: TRBD1; v_gene: TRBV2; abundance: .; j_gene: TRBJ2-2; CDR3aa: CASSRDRSNTGELFF; CDR3nt: TGTGCCAGCAGTCGGGACAGATCGAACACCGGGGAGCTGTTTTTT
d_gene: .; v_gene: TRBV15; abundance: many; j_gene: TRBJ2-1; CDR3aa: CATSRARGMGYNEQFF; CDR3nt: TGTGCCACCAGCAGAGCTCGGGGAATGGGCTACAATGAGCAGTTCTTC
d_gene: .; v_gene: TRBV10-3; abundance: .; j_gene: TRBJ2-7; CDR3aa: CAIKGDYEQYF; CDR3nt: TGTGCCATCAAGGGGGACTACGAGCAGTACTTC
d_gene: .; v_gene: TRBV9; abundance: once; j_gene: TRBJ2-3; CDR3aa: CASSVCFLALGTSTDTQYF; CDR3nt: TGTGCCAGCAGCGTATGTTTTCTAGCGCTCGGAACTAGCACAGATACGCAGTATTTT
d_gene: .; v_gene: TRBV7-2; abundance: once; j_gene: TRBJ2-7; CDR3aa: CASSLQTGDYEQYF; CDR3nt: TGTGCCAGCAGCTTACAGACTGGAGACTACGAGCAGTACTTC